This T cell receptor (beta chain) was captured in a study of T cells after posttransplantation cyclophosphamide. Profiled with immunoSEQ multiplex PCR; TCRdb holds only in-frame clones, not every one. The repertoire holds roughly 70,000 clones, with 93% as singletons. Study-wide points: TRB clonality was highly associated with recipient CMV seropositivity and reactivation. Skin or GI-infiltrating T cells shared few TRB sequences with blood.

A single count supports this clone. The antigen remains undetermined. The CDR3 is made up of 15 amino acids. In germline, CDR1 is ENHRY, CDR2 SYGVKD. V lost 4 bases to trimming and J lost 2 bases; unmatched junction nucleotides: 5. This receptor was obtained from a woman in her twenties or thirties in good health and a related stem cell transplant donor. Sequenced material: PBMCs. The genes are TRBV10-3 and TRBJ1-3; 7 bases are shared with TRBD1. CDR3 sequence: CAISGTGTTGNTIYF. Here the CDR3 DNA reads TGTGCCATCAGTGGGACAGGTACGACTGGAAACACCATATATTTT.